What follows are 28 T cell receptor beta chains derived from one specimen sequenced in a study of T cells in localized non-small cell lung cancer. Only in-frame clones appear in the TCRdb table, and some are missing; sequencing was by immunoSEQ multiplex PCR. Of tens of thousands of clones detected, 65% to 85% appear once; the ten largest clones hold around a tenth. The material was peripheral blood, obtained before any cancer treatment. Receptors originate from a man aged 40-75 years with stage III squamous cell lung carcinoma.

This clone was recorded once. The chain employs TRBV5-6 and TRBJ2-5, with TRBD2 as a possible D gene (6 bases). CDR3 length equals 13 residues. Germline CDR1 and CDR2: SGHDT and YYEEEE. V was shortened by 0 bases and J by 4 bases, with 7 bases between the two germline ends. The CDR3 DNA sequence: TGTGCCAGCAGCTTGGTGGGGGGAGAGACCCAGTACTTC. This codes for CASSLVGGETQYF.

This clone was picked up one time. This chain connects TRBV19 to TRBJ2-7; 7 bases are a match to TRBD2. V shed 6 bases, J shed 3 bases, and the junction held 8 bases outside the gene matches. This CDR3 has 14 residues. The germline V gene has CDR1 LNHDA and CDR2 SQIVND (reference sequence). The CDR3, as DNA: TGTGCCAGTAGCTCAGGAGCGGGGAGCTACGAGCAGTACGTC. Its protein product is CASSSGAGSYEQYV.

The V and J genes are TRBV30 and TRBJ1-5; maybe TRBD1 (5 bases). The CDR3 is 14 amino acids. The V and J ends lost 0 bases and 5 bases respectively, with 11 bases between them. Germline loops: CDR1 GTSNPN, CDR2 SVGIG (reference sequence). The CDR3 coding sequence is TGTGCCTGGAGTGTAGGACACAACTATCAGCCCCAGCATTTT. Amino acid sequence: CAWSVGHNYQPQHF.

There are a few counts of this clone. The V call is TRBV30, the J call TRBJ1-5; unclear D gene. The CDR3 sequence is 13 residues long. Looked up from germline, CDR1 is GTSNPN and CDR2 is SVGIG (reference sequence). Trimming stripped 3 bases from V and 2 bases from J, with 8 bases between. The DNA for the CDR3 is TGTGCCTGGAGGGCTCCCGGCAATCAGCCCCAGCATTTT. Residues: CAWRAPGNQPQHF.

To note about this clone: Its ends do not fully match the called genes, so a read error is possible. This rearrangement joins TRBV11-3 to TRBJ2-1, with 9 bases lining up with TRBD2. Germline assignment: CDR1 SGHNT and CDR2 YENEEA. There are 12 residues in the CDR3. CDR3 amino acids: CASSSYSGSEVF. In DNA, the CDR3 is TGTGCCAGCAGCTCCTATAGCGGGAGTGAAGTCTTC.

V usage is TRBV6-1 and J usage is TRBJ1-2; D gene ambiguous. Between the trimmed V and J ends, which lost 0 bases and 8 bases, there was a span of 10 bases. The germline CDR1 and CDR2 sequences are MNHNS and SASEGT. The CDR3 runs 13 residues. This CDR3 is CASSEAPPWGYTF. CDR3 nucleotides: TGTGCCAGCAGTGAAGCGCCCCCATGGGGCTACACCTTC.

This chain links TRBV30 with TRBJ1-5; no definite D call. V shed 0 bases and J shed 6 bases, with 12 bases lying between them. Germline values: CDR1 GTSNPN, CDR2 SVGIG (reference sequence). The CDR3 extends over 14 amino acids. CDR3 in amino acids: CAWSVGQKGQPQHF. The DNA for the CDR3 is TGTGCCTGGAGTGTAGGGCAGAAGGGTCAGCCCCAGCATTTT.

This clone has just a few counts. The chain couples TRBV6-1 to TRBJ2-3; D is undetermined. Per germline, CDR1 MNHNS and CDR2 SASEGT. The CDR3 spans 15 residues. Trimming removed 2 bases from V and 4 bases from J, with 13 bases in between. CDR3 protein: CASSEPRGGADTQYF. In nucleotides, the CDR3 is TGTGCCAGCAGTGAACCCCGAGGTGGGGCAGATACGCAGTATTTT.

Points on this clone: The sample carries other DNA sequences with the same CDR3. V gene TRBV5-4 combines with J gene TRBJ1-4; no clear D. The germline CDR1 and CDR2 sequences are SGHNT and YYREEE (reference sequence). The ends were cut back, 5 bases at V and 8 bases at J, with 16 bases in the middle. The length of the CDR3 is 14 residues. The CDR3 is CASSLWREREKLFF. The CDR3 DNA follows: TGTGCCAGCAGTTTGTGGAGGGAAAGGGAAAAACTGTTTTTT.

The rearrangement joins TRBV6-1 to TRBJ1-5; D ambiguous. Germline V gives CDR1 MNHNS, CDR2 SASEGT. V lost 7 bases to trimming and J lost 4 bases, with 11 bases between them. The CDR3 length is 13 residues. CDR3 DNA sequence: TGTGCCAGCATAATGACCCAAAATCAGCCCCAGCATTTT. Its translation: CASIMTQNQPQHF.

The chain carries TRBV15 and TRBJ2-7; 8 nucleotides agree with TRBD2. The CDR3 runs to 15 residues. Germline V gives CDR1 LNHNV, CDR2 YYDKDF (reference sequence). Trimming took 0 bases from V and 6 from J; bases not matched to a gene: 7. The CDR3 region is CATSRDPSGSGEQYF. The DNA of the CDR3 is TGTGCCACCAGCAGAGATCCAAGCGGGAGCGGCGAGCAGTACTTC.

This clone came up a few times. The chain combines TRBV7-2 with TRBJ1-5; D gene uncertain. The CDR3 runs to 13 residues. CDR1 is SGHTA and CDR2 is FQGNSA in the germline V gene. Trimming removed 0 bases from V and 6 bases from J, with 6 bases in between. This CDR3 reads CASSLARGQPQHF. CDR3 coding DNA: TGTGCCAGCAGCTTAGCGCGAGGTCAGCCCCAGCATTTT.

This chain joins TRBV29-1 and TRBJ2-7; D remains unclear. CDR1 SQVTM and CDR2 ANQGSEA come from the germline V gene. The V end lost 0 bases, the J end lost 3 bases, and 18 bases lay between the germline ends. The CDR3 contains 16 residues. In DNA, the CDR3 is TGCAGCGTTGAAGAAACACTGCAAACTAATCGCTACGAGCAGTACTTC. It translates to CSVEETLQTNRYEQYF.

CDR3 in DNA: TGTGCCTGCTCACAGGGGAGAACCTCTGGGGCCAACGTCCTGACTTTC. This gives the protein CACSQGRTSGANVLTF. The V gene is TRBV30, the J gene TRBJ2-6, with TRBD1 matching 7 bases. J lost 0 bases, V lost 6 bases, and 8 bases had no gene match. The V gene's germline CDR1 is GTSNPN and CDR2 SVGIG (reference sequence). CDR3 length equals 16 residues.

The chain uses TRBV28 and TRBJ1-1; 9 nucleotides align to TRBD1. The germline V gene has CDR1 MDHEN and CDR2 SYDVKM. This CDR3 is built from 13 residues. V was pared by 6 bases and J by 1 base, with 0 bases of the junction left unmatched. The CDR3 DNA reads as TGTGCCAGCAGGGGACAGGGGAACACTGAAGCTTTCTTT. It specifies CASRGQGNTEAFF.

The chain is built from TRBV27 and TRBJ2-7; D is unclear. V was clipped by 3 bases and J by 2 bases, with 5 bases between them. Germline V gene data show CDR1 as MNHEY and CDR2 as SMNVEV (reference sequence). The CDR3 totals 12 residues. The CDR3 nucleotides are TGTGCCAGCAGTTTGAACACCTACGAGCAGTACTTC. Translation gives CASSLNTYEQYF.

V usage is TRBV6-5 and J usage is TRBJ1-4; 7 bases are a match to TRBD1. Trimming at V came to 4 bases and at J to 10 bases, leaving 12 bases not matched to a gene. Germline loops: CDR1 MNHEY, CDR2 SVGAGI. CDR3 size: 15 residues. CDR3 sequence: CASSSTGTAGGKLFF. The CDR3 DNA follows: TGTGCCAGCAGTTCTACCGGGACAGCGGGCGGAAAACTGTTTTTT.

The chain has TRBV10-1 and TRBJ2-3, with D tentatively TRBD2 (5 bases). V lost 9 bases, J lost 6 bases, and 16 bases lay in between. The germline gives CDR1 WNHNN, CDR2 SYGVQD (reference sequence). The CDR3 is made up of 13 amino acids. CDR3 nucleotides: TGCGCCAGTGAGAGGGATCCCGGGGATACGCAGTATTTT. This codes for CASERDPGDTQYF.

The rearrangement joins TRBV5-6 to TRBJ1-5; D call uncertain. V gave up 1 base and J gave up 0 bases, with 5 bases separating them. The CDR3 has 14 amino acids. Germline loops: CDR1 SGHDT, CDR2 YYEEEE. As DNA, the CDR3 is TGTGCCAGCAGCTTGATGAATAGCAATCAGCCCCAGCATTTT. It translates to CASSLMNSNQPQHF.

Points on this clone: The junction differs from germline at one of its ends, possibly a read error. The chain is built from TRBV7-7 and TRBJ2-1; 8 nucleotides line up with TRBD1. CDR1 is SSHAT, CDR2 FNYEAQ, per germline (reference sequence). The CDR3 length is 13 residues. The CDR3 nucleotides read TGTGCTAGCAGCTTGGACAGGGCCGATGAGCAGTTCTTC. This encodes CASSLDRADEQFF. The full variable domain, its missing parts supplied by reference TRBV7-7 and TRBJ2-1, is GAGVSQSPRYKVTKRGQDVTLRCDPISSHATLYWYQQALGQGPEFLTYFNYEAQPDKSGLPSDRFSAERPEGSISTLTIQRTEQRDSAMYRCASSLDRADEQFFGPGTRLTVL.

The genes are TRBV27 and TRBJ2-3; 8 nucleotides match TRBD2. J lost 2 bases, V lost 4 bases, and 5 bases had no gene match. The CDR3 is 15 residues long. CDR1 and CDR2 from the germline V gene are MNHEY and SMNVEV (reference sequence). The chain's CDR3 is CASSSGGRTTDTQYF. CDR3 nucleotide sequence: TGTGCCAGCAGTTCCGGCGGGAGGACCACAGATACGCAGTATTTT.

V usage is TRBV28 and J usage is TRBJ2-1, with 8 nucleotides matching TRBD2. This CDR3 comprises 18 residues. Germline lookup yields CDR1 MDHEN and CDR2 SYDVKM. V lost 5 bases and J lost 0; bases outside the gene matches: 12. The CDR3 loop reads CASSTPAGLESSYNEQFF. The CDR3 DNA follows: TGTGCCAGCAGTACGCCGGCGGGACTAGAGAGCTCCTACAATGAGCAGTTCTTC.

This chain joins TRBV7-8 and TRBJ2-5; D might be TRBD1 or TRBD2, each matching 5 bases. Trimming cost V 1 base and J 5 bases, with 14 bases left between them. This CDR3 region has 15 residues. Germline V gene sequence: CDR1 SGHVS, CDR2 FQNEAQ. Written as DNA, the CDR3 is TGTGCCAGCAGCTTAGGGCCTGGGGGAATGGAGACCCAGTACTTC. Its translation is CASSLGPGGMETQYF.

The genes are TRBV18 and TRBJ1-6; TRBD1 matches 9 bases. Germline CDR1 KGHSH, CDR2 LQKENI. The CDR3 length is 14 residues. The ends lost 3 bases at V and 7 bases at J; junction bases unmatched: 1. The CDR3 loop reads CASSPGTGNSPLHF. CDR3 in DNA: TGTGCCAGCTCACCGGGGACAGGGAATTCACCCCTCCACTTT.

This clone was detected only once. The rearrangement joins TRBV30 to TRBJ2-5, with D tentatively TRBD1 (6 bases). The CDR3 is 14 residues long. CDR1 is GTSNPN, CDR2 SVGIG, per germline (reference sequence). V was shortened by 1 base and J by 4 bases, with 13 bases between the two germline ends. The CDR3 DNA sequence: TGTGCCTGGAGTGAGGGGGTGTCAGGAGAGACCCAGTACTTC. This translates into CAWSEGVSGETQYF.

The gene calls are TRBV5-5 and TRBJ2-2, with TRBD2 as a possible D gene (5 bases). CDR1 is SGHKS and CDR2 is YYEKEE in the germline V gene (reference sequence). The CDR3 extends over 12 amino acids. The germline V and J ends were trimmed by 2 bases and 7 bases, with 6 bases remaining between them. The CDR3 region is CASSFRDGELFF. CDR3 nucleotide sequence: TGTGCCAGCAGCTTCCGGGACGGGGAGCTGTTTTTT.

This chain links TRBV6-4 with TRBJ2-1; 10 nucleotides agree with TRBD1. Germline V gives CDR1 MRHNA, CDR2 SNTAGT. This CDR3 spans 15 amino acids. J was trimmed by 7 bases and V by 3 bases; bases with no gene match: 6. CDR3 region: CASSEDRGRLNEQFF. The CDR3 nucleotides are TGTGCCAGCAGTGAAGACAGGGGGCGATTGAATGAGCAGTTCTTC.

DNA for the CDR3: TGTGCCAGCAGCTTGGCTAGCGGGGGAATGACAGATACGCAGTATTTT. Translating gives CASSLASGGMTDTQYF. J is TRBJ2-3 and V is TRBV5-4; 10 nucleotides line up with TRBD2. V trimming: 0 bases; J trimming: 3 bases; junction bases outside the gene matches: 4. The CDR3 has 16 amino acids. The germline CDR1 and CDR2 sequences are SGHNT and YYREEE (reference sequence).